This T cell receptor (beta chain) was identified in a study of early T cells in non-severe SARS-CoV-2 infection. Background on the study: The authors sequenced bulk RNA from unsorted whole blood, leaving chains unpaired.

In the library, individual cDNA molecules carried attached unique molecular identifiers. One entry per CDR3 protein results from TCRdb running MiXCR on the 5' RACE reads. The data show roughly 53,000 distinct CDR3 sequences, with around 12% seen just once and around 2.5% held by the top ten. This clonotype was detected many times. Its target is not known. Germline V gene sequence: CDR1 SQVTM, CDR2 ANQGSEA. This CDR3 spans 12 amino acids. V lost 3 bases and J lost 4, with 9 bases in between. Whole-study results and caveats: Sequences matched to VDJdb favored anti-spike CD8 responses, while private and CD4 specificities were missed.

The sequence came from an adult who was a healthcare worker with PCR-confirmed SARS-CoV-2 infection or an uninfected control (not recorded which). The gene calls are TRBV29-1 and TRBJ1-2; D uncertain. This sample comprised whole blood, obtained at baseline. The CDR3 protein is CSVEKGGYGYTF. Here the CDR3 DNA reads TGCAGCGTTGAGAAAGGTGGCTATGGCTACACCTTC.